In this sample, the clone carrying this T cell receptor beta chain turned up once. The entry originates in a study of shared clonotypes between healthy human individuals. Deep was the level used in running the assay. 200 to 250 ng DNA, approximately 30,000 T cell genomes, went into each sorted-subset replicate PCR. The method was immunoSEQ multiplex PCR; TCRdb's version includes in-frame clones alone and lacks a portion of them. The sample holds roughly 2.6 million clones, more than 80% seen once. A split of CD4+ cells into CD45RA+ naive and CD45RA-negative memory subsets was performed. This TCR was recovered from a man aged 18 to 30 in good health. Specimen: naive CD4+ T cells sorted from blood. The subset is: CD45RA+ positively selected.

In DNA, the CDR3 is TGTGCCAGCAGCTTAGCAGGGGGGGTGAACACTGAAGCTTTCTTT. The encoded protein is CASSLAGGVNTEAFF. The chain is built from TRBV7-9 and TRBJ1-1; TRBD1 might be the D (6 bases). Germline CDR1 is SEHNR and CDR2 is FQNEAQ (reference sequence). Trimming stripped 0 bases from V and 0 bases from J, with 8 bases between. The CDR3 totals 15 residues.